This TCR beta chain emerged from a study of PD-L1 blockade in urothelial cancer. This clone has just one count. Assay used: immunoSEQ multiplex PCR; TCRdb lists only in-frame clones, some missing. The sample has around 130,000 clones, approximately 84% seen once; the top ten hold 2.5% to 4%. The time point: pretreatment peripheral blood. Germline V gene lookup returns CDR1 KGHSH and CDR2 LQKENI. V was pared by 1 base and J by 4 bases, with 1 base of the junction left unmatched. The CDR3 runs to 15 residues. This clonotype originated in a man in his fifties with urothelial cancer. The chain has TRBV18 and TRBJ2-1; 10 nucleotides align to TRBD2. Sequencing used PBMCs, obtained around atezolizumab (anti-PD-L1) treatment. The CDR3 region has the DNA TGTGCCAGCTCACCACGGACTAGCGGATACAATGAGCAGTTCTTC. Translation: CASSPRTSGYNEQFF. Complete variable domain (other parts from reference TRBV18 and TRBJ2-1): NAGVMQNPRHLVRRRGQEARLRCSPMKGHSHVYWYRQLPEEGLKFMVYLQKENIIDESGMPKERFSAEFPKEGPSILRIQQVVRGDSAAYFCASSPRTSGYNEQFFGPGTRLTVL.